These T cell receptor beta chains were read from a single sample in a study of blood T cell repertoires in COVID-19. Here immunoSEQ multiplex PCR was the method, and the copy in TCRdb shows in-frame clones only, minus some. Of about 210,000 clones listed, approximately 75% are singletons. Sequencing used PBMCs or T cells enriched from blood (not recorded which). These receptors were obtained from a man in his forties who had recovered from COVID-19. The CDR3 runs from the conserved cysteine through the conserved F or W. The D gene is left open where the match is weak. The size of a clone is reported for some rows only, either as once, few or many, or as a class for expanded clones.

clone size	V gene	D gene	J gene	CDR3 protein	CDR3 DNA
NA	TRBV15	TRBD1	TRBJ2-3	CATSRYRQGSDLRYF	TGTGCCACCAGCAGATACAGACAGGGGAGCGACCTAAGGTATTTT
NA	TRBV15	NA	TRBJ2-2	CATRRVQGSNTGELFF	TGTGCCACCAGAAGGGTACAGGGATCGAACACCGGGGAGCTGTTTTTT
NA	TRBV6-4	TRBD1	TRBJ2-7	CASSAQGALCEQYF	TGTGCCAGCAGTGCGCAGGGGGCATTATGCGAGCAGTACTTC
NA	TRBV7-9	TRBD1	TRBJ2-7	CASSYRMTGQAYEQYF	TGTGCCAGCAGTTATAGAATGACGGGACAGGCCTACGAGCAGTACTTC
few	TRBV7-7	NA	TRBJ2-3	CASSLGSGGTDTQYF	TGTGCCAGCAGCTTAGGGTCAGGGGGCACAGATACGCAGTATTTT
NA	TRBV5-1	TRBD1	TRBJ1-5	CASSTGTGGNQPQHF	TGCGCCAGCAGCACAGGGACAGGGGGCAATCAGCCCCAGCATTTT
NA	TRBV6-5	NA	TRBJ1-2	CASSYSIGDSNYGYTF	TGTGCCAGCAGTTACTCAATAGGAGACTCTAACTATGGCTACACCTTC
NA	TRBV5-1	TRBD2	TRBJ2-5	CASSLGLAGGPGETQYF	TGCGCCAGCAGCTTGGGACTAGCGGGAGGGCCGGGAGAGACCCAGTACTTC
NA	TRBV6-5	NA	TRBJ2-7	CASSLGIYSTEQYF	TGTGCCAGCAGTCTAGGCATCTATTCCACTGAGCAGTACTTC
NA	TRBV5-1	TRBD1	TRBJ1-1	CASLQGGQMNTEAFF	TGCGCCAGCCTCCAAGGGGGCCAGATGAACACTGAAGCTTTCTTT
NA	TRBV9	NA	TRBJ1-2	CASSVGGGGGYTF	TGTGCCAGCAGCGTAGGGGGGGGCGGAGGCTACACCTTC
many	TRBV7-9	NA	TRBJ2-1	CASSSTEINEQFF	TGTGCCAGCAGCTCGACAGAAATCAATGAGCAGTTCTTC
NA	TRBV11-2	TRBD1	TRBJ1-4	CASSLPGGFEKLFF	TGTGCCAGCAGCTTACCAGGGGGCTTTGAAAAACTGTTTTTT
NA	TRBV12-3/TRBV12-4	NA	TRBJ2-7	CASHRDQTYEQYF	TGTGCCAGTCACAGAGACCAAACCTACGAGCAGTACTTC
NA	TRBV2	NA	TRBJ1-2	CASSEPMGDGYTF	TGTGCCAGCAGTGAACCGATGGGAGATGGCTACACCTTC
NA	TRBV2	NA	TRBJ1-2	CASSDRQHNYGYTF	TGTGCCAGCAGTGATCGACAACATAACTATGGCTACACCTTC
NA	TRBV7-9	NA	TRBJ1-6	CASSLGGGSNSPLHF	TGTGCCAGCAGCTTAGGGGGGGGGTCGAATTCACCCCTCCACTTT
NA	TRBV7-2	NA	TRBJ1-5	CASSLEWSGGQPQHF	TGTGCCAGCAGCTTAGAATGGTCCGGTGGTCAGCCCCAGCATTTT
once	TRBV23-1	NA	TRBJ2-7	CASCRGDRKYEQYF	TGCGCCAGCTGCCGCGGGGACAGAAAATACGAGCAGTACTTC
once	TRBV5-1	TRBD1	TRBJ1-1	CASSPNSLTGGNTEAFF	TGCGCCAGCAGCCCCAACTCCCTGACAGGGGGGAACACTGAAGCTTTCTTT
NA	TRBV18	TRBD1	TRBJ2-7	CASSGTVRAEQYF	TGTGCCAGCTCCGGGACAGTCCGTGCCGAGCAGTACTTC
NA	TRBV12-3/TRBV12-4	NA	TRBJ1-2	CASSRTAGTYTF	TGTGCCAGCAGTAGGACAGCCGGTACCTACACCTTC
NA	TRBV11-2	TRBD2	TRBJ2-3	CASSLAVSTDTQYF	TGTGCCAGCAGCCTAGCGGTTAGCACAGATACGCAGTATTTT
NA	TRBV5-1	TRBD1	TRBJ1-3	CASSLDGQGLKDTIYF	TGCGCCAGCAGCTTGGATGGACAGGGGCTTAAGGACACCATATATTTT
once	TRBV6-5	NA	TRBJ2-7	CASSSRTGYEQYF	TGTGCCAGCAGTTCCCGTACGGGCTACGAGCAGTACTTC
NA	TRBV10-3	TRBD2	TRBJ2-3	CAIKLAGNTDTQYF	TGTGCCATCAAGCTAGCGGGGAACACAGATACGCAGTATTTT
few	TRBV4-2	NA	TRBJ1-2	CASSVRKLSNYGYTF	TGTGCCAGCAGCGTCCGAAAACTTAGTAACTATGGCTACACCTTC
once	TRBV9	TRBD2	TRBJ2-1	CASSVEGLANNEQFF	TGTGCCAGCAGCGTAGAGGGACTAGCGAACAATGAGCAGTTCTTC
many	TRBV19	NA	TRBJ2-7	CASSAYSPSYEQYF	TGTGCCAGTAGTGCATACAGTCCTTCCTACGAGCAGTACTTC
NA	TRBV6-5	NA	TRBJ1-2	CASFAGYGYTF	TGTGCCAGCTTTGCGGGTTATGGCTACACCTTC
NA	TRBV29-1	TRBD2	TRBJ2-1	CSVWTSGRSYNEQFF	TGCAGCGTCTGGACTAGCGGGAGGTCCTACAATGAGCAGTTCTTC
NA	TRBV4-1	TRBD1	TRBJ2-7	CASSHPGQGSYEQYF	TGCGCCAGCAGCCATCCGGGACAGGGCTCCTACGAGCAGTACTTC
NA	TRBV30	NA	TRBJ2-1	CAWSHSGGEQFF	TGTGCCTGGAGTCATAGCGGAGGAGAGCAGTTCTTC
NA	TRBV27	NA	TRBJ1-5	CASSPDDRNSNQPQHF	TGTGCCAGCAGTCCTGATGACAGGAATAGCAATCAGCCCCAGCATTTT
NA	TRBV30	TRBD1	TRBJ1-5	CAWSDRQGLGNQPQHF	TGTGCCTGGAGTGACCGACAGGGTCTGGGCAATCAGCCCCAGCATTTT
NA	TRBV19	NA	TRBJ2-7	CASSIGGAGGEQYF	TGTGCCAGTAGTATAGGAGGAGCGGGTGGCGAGCAGTACTTC
few	TRBV7-7	TRBD1	TRBJ1-4	CASSPGTGNNEKLFF	TGTGCCAGCAGCCCCGGGACAGGCAATAATGAAAAACTGTTTTTT
once	TRBV21-1	NA	TRBJ1-6	CASSRLGQGPNSPLHF	TGTGCCAGCAGCAGATTAGGACAGGGTCCCAATTCACCCCTCCACTTT
NA	TRBV7-3	NA	TRBJ1-1	CASSFLANTEAFF	TGTGCCAGCAGCTTTTTAGCGAACACTGAAGCTTTCTTT
NA	TRBV5-4	TRBD1	TRBJ2-3	CASSLQGNTDTQYF	TGTGCCAGCAGTCTACAGGGGAACACAGATACGCAGTATTTT
once	TRBV2	TRBD1	TRBJ2-7	CASAWTGVRDEQYF	TGTGCCAGCGCCTGGACAGGGGTTCGCGACGAGCAGTACTTC
NA	TRBV6-1	NA	TRBJ2-7	CASSGDTGIRAYEQYF	TGTGCCAGCAGTGGGGACACGGGCATTAGGGCCTACGAGCAGTACTTC
once	TRBV5-1	NA	TRBJ1-1	CASSLASGHSTEAFF	TGCGCCAGCAGCTTGGCCTCCGGACACTCCACTGAAGCTTTCTTT
NA	TRBV2	TRBD1	TRBJ1-2	CASRRGRELYGYTF	TGTGCCAGCAGGAGGGGGCGCGAGCTCTATGGCTACACCTTC